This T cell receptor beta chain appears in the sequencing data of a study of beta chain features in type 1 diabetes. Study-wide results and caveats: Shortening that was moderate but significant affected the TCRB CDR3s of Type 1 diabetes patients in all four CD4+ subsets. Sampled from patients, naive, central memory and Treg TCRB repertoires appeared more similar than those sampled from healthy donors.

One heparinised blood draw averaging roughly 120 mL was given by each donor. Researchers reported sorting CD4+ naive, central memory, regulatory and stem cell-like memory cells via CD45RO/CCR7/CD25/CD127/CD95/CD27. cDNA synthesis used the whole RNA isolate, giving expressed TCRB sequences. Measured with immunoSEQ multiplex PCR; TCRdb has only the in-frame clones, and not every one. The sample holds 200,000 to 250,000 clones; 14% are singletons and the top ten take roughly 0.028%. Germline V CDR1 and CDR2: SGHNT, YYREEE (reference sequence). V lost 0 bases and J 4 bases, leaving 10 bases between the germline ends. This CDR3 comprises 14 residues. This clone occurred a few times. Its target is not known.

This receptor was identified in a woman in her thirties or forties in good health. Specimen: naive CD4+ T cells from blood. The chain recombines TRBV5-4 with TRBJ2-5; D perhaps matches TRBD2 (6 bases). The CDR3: CASSLAGRGETQYF. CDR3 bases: TGTGCCAGCAGCTTGGCAGGGCGGGGAGAGACCCAGTACTTC. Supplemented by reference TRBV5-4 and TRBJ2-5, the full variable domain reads ETGVTQSPTHLIKTRGQQVTLRCSSQSGHNTVSWYQQALGQGPQFIFQYYREEENGRGNFPPRFSGLQFPNYSSELNVNALELDDSALYLCASSLAGRGETQYFGPGTRLLVL.